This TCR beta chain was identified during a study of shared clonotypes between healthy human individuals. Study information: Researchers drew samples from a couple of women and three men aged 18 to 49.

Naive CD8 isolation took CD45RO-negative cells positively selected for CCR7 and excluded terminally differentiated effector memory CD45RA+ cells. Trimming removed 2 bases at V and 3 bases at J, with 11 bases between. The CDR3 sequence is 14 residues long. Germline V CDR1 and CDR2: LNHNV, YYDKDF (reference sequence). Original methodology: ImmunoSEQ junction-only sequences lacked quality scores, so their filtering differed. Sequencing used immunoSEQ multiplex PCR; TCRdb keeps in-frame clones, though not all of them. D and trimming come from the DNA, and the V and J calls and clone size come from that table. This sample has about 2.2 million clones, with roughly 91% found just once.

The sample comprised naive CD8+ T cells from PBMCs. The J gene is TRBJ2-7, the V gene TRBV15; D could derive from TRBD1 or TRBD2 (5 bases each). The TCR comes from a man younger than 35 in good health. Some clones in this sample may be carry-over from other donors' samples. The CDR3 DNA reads TGTGCCACCAGCAGATCCGGGACCAACTACGAGCAGTACTTC. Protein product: CATSRSGTNYEQYF.